One sample yielded the 9 T cell receptor beta chains listed below, sequenced in a study of CD8+CD57+ T cells in acquired aplastic anemia. Genomic DNA constituted the template upon which TCR beta VDJ and CDR3 profiling was performed. Each CDR3 protein gets one entry after TCRdb re-called the reads with MiXCR. The sample has 150,000 to 170,000 distinct CDR3 sequences, less than 60% seen once. Selection for sequencing was limited to patients who had shown CD8+CD57+ cell expansion by flow cytometry. Specimen: sorted CD4+, CD8+, or CD8+CD57+ T cells (not recorded which) from PBMCs. Source of these receptors: a human donor with aplastic anemia.

The chain links TRBV19 to TRBJ1-2; no clear D gene. CDR1 is LNHDA and CDR2 is SQIVND in the germline V gene (reference sequence). V dropped 3 bases and J dropped 1 base, with 6 bases sitting between them. This CDR3 region has 13 residues. In DNA, the CDR3 is TGTGCCAGTAGTATTCTGAATAACTATGGCTACACCTTC. Protein product: CASSILNNYGYTF.

This rearrangement joins TRBV7-4 to TRBJ2-7; D gene ambiguous. V dropped 9 bases and J dropped 0 bases, with 18 bases sitting between them. This CDR3 is built from 15 residues. CDR1 is SGHVT, CDR2 SQSDAQ, per germline. For the CDR3, the DNA is TGTGCCAGTACTAAGGACCACCTCAGCTCCTACGAGCAGTACTTC. Translating gives CASTKDHLSSYEQYF.

The chain uses TRBV25-1 and TRBJ2-1, with no clear D. CDR3 size: 14 residues. Trimming shortened V by 1 base and J by 1 base, and 5 bases separated the two germline ends. Per germline, CDR1 MGHDK and CDR2 SYGVNS. CDR3 amino acids: CASSEWRSYNEQFF. CDR3 DNA: TGTGCCAGCAGTGAATGGAGATCCTACAATGAGCAGTTCTTC.

The chain carries TRBV19 and TRBJ2-7, with D tentatively TRBD1 (5 bases). In germline, CDR1 is LNHDA, CDR2 SQIVND (reference sequence). This CDR3 comprises 14 residues. V lost 4 bases and J 2 bases, leaving 12 bases between the germline ends. The CDR3 sequence: CASSRTLTAYEQYF. CDR3 nucleotide sequence: TGTGCCAGTAGTAGGACCCTGACAGCCTACGAGCAGTACTTC.

This clonotype has at least ten counts. The chain has TRBV20-1 and TRBJ2-1, with 12 bases lining up with TRBD2. V shed 0 bases and J 7 bases; nucleotides not matched to a gene: 13. This CDR3 has 18 residues. Germline-derived CDR1 and CDR2 are DFQATT and SNEGSKA (reference sequence). CDR3 bases: TGCAGTGCTAGAGAACCCCCTAGCGGGGGGGCCGGTTGGAATGAGCAGTTCTTC. Translation gives CSAREPPSGGAGWNEQFF.

J is TRBJ1-1 and V is TRBV20-1; no clear D. Germline assignment: CDR1 DFQATT and CDR2 SNEGSKA (reference sequence). The CDR3 contains 13 residues. Trimming pared 3 bases from V and 0 bases from J, leaving 8 bases between. In DNA form, the CDR3 reads TGCAGTGCTAGCGGACGATTGAACACTGAAGCTTTCTTT. It encodes CSASGRLNTEAFF.

J is TRBJ2-7 and V is TRBV7-8; 7 nucleotides line up with TRBD2. CDR1 and CDR2 from the germline V gene are SGHVS and FQNEAQ. Trimming cost V 5 bases and J 3 bases; bases outside gene matches: 7. There are 14 residues in the CDR3. The CDR3 is CASSLGPGGYEQYF. CDR3 bases: TGTGCCAGCAGCCTGGGTCCGGGGGGCTACGAGCAGTACTTC.

This clonotype has at least ten counts. The chain employs TRBV12-3 or TRBV12-4 and TRBJ2-7, with D possibly being TRBD1 (6 bases). The V and J ends lost 4 bases and 4 bases respectively, with 11 bases between them. This CDR3 spans 13 amino acids. This CDR3 reads CASSSDRPYEQYF. The CDR3 DNA is TGTGCCAGCAGTTCCGACAGGCCTTACGAGCAGTACTTC.

The chain is built from TRBV24-1 and TRBJ2-3; the match to TRBD2 covers 14 bases. CDR3 size: 17 residues. After removal of 3 bases from V and 6 bases from J, the junction contained 7 bases not matched to a gene. Germline loops: CDR1 KGHDR, CDR2 SFDVKD. The CDR3 here is CATSDPTSGGAWDTQYF. Here the CDR3 DNA reads TGTGCCACCAGTGATCCGACTAGCGGGGGGGCATGGGATACGCAGTATTTT.